This T cell receptor (beta chain) was obtained from a study of blood T cell repertoires in COVID-19. Between the trimmed V and J ends, which lost 7 bases and 8 bases, there was a span of 14 bases. The CDR3 is made up of 13 amino acids. Looked up from germline, CDR1 is MDHEN and CDR2 is SYDVKM. The table came from immunoSEQ multiplex PCR; TCRdb's copy has only in-frame clones and leaves some out. This sample has fewer than 200,000 clones, with over 80% found just once. The sample comprised peripheral blood. The TCR sequence derives from a woman aged 50 to 65 with acute or convalescent COVID-19. The gene calls are TRBV28 and TRBJ1-4, with D tentatively TRBD1 (6 bases). DNA of the CDR3: TGTGCCAGCAAGACAGGCATAGGAGAAAAACTGTTTTTT. As protein: CASKTGIGEKLFF.